This T cell receptor (beta chain) was captured by sequencing in a study of cytomegalovirus exposure and HLA in healthy donors. Background on the study: In an early release, HLA-typed donors contributed roughly 85 million unique TCR sequences. Study outcomes and limitations: A list of about 180 TCR beta chains associated with cytomegalovirus was given.

The trim removed 0 bases at V and 1 base at J, leaving 10 bases unmatched. Per germline, CDR1 SGDLS and CDR2 YYNGEE. This CDR3 is built from 19 residues. In regard to this clone: The antigen is unknown.

PCR was performed using 60 Vbeta and 13 Jbeta primers. Measured with immunoSEQ multiplex PCR; TCRdb has only the in-frame clones, and not every one. This sample has roughly 90,000 clones, with roughly 82% found just once. The J gene is TRBJ2-1, the V gene TRBV9; 10 bases map to TRBD2. The TCR was taken from a man aged 25 to 40 in good health and CMV-seropositive. The sample was PBMCs. The CDR3 is CASSVARGTSEASYNEQFF. In nucleotides, the CDR3 is TGTGCCAGCAGCGTAGCTAGGGGGACTAGCGAGGCGTCCTACAATGAGCAGTTCTTC.